This T cell receptor (beta chain) emerged from a study of cytomegalovirus exposure and HLA in healthy donors. Study in general: Findings of an earlier analysis included under 140 million unique TCR beta sequences from some 180 million T cells.

In the case of this clone: What it binds is not known.

The primer mix had 60 Vbeta and 13 Jbeta primers. Sequencing used immunoSEQ multiplex PCR; TCRdb keeps in-frame clones, though not all of them. The sample lists under 300,000 clones, roughly 85% occurring once. General study findings and limits: Reportedly, diagnosis of cytomegalovirus status by the classifier showed high specificity and sensitivity. Trimming of TCR beta V- and J-genes showed a link, identified in a later analysis, to a missense DCLRE1C variant. Usually a TCR sequence was rare, but some public TCRs were found in many donors.

Germline CDR1 is SGDLS and CDR2 is YYNGEE. CDR3 length: 13 amino acids. V dropped 3 bases and J dropped 8 bases, with 14 bases sitting between them. The chain has TRBV9 and TRBJ1-1; D unresolved. The specimen was PBMCs. This TCR was recovered from a man between 35 and 55 years old in good health and CMV-seropositive. The CDR3 DNA is TGTGCCAGCAGCGAAGTTAAACCACAGGAAGCTTTCTTT. This encodes CASSEVKPQEAFF.